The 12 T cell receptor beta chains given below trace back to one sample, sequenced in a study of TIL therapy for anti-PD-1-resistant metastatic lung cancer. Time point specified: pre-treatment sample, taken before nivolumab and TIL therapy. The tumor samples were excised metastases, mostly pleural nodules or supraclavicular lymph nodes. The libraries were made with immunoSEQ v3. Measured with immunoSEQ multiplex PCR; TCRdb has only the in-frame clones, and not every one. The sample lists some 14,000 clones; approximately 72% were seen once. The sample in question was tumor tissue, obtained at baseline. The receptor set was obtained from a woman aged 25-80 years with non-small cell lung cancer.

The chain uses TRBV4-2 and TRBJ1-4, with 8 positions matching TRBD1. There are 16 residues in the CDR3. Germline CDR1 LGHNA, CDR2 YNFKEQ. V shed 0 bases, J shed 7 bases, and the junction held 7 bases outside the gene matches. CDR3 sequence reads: CASSQDAATGVEKLFF. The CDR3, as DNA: TGTGCCAGCAGCCAAGATGCAGCGACAGGGGTTGAAAAACTGTTTTTT.

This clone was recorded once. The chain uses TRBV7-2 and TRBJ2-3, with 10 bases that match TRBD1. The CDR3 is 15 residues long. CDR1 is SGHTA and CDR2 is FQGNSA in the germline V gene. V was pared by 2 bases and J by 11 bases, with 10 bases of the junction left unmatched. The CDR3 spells CASSLNRDRGGGQYF. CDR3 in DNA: TGTGCCAGCAGCTTAAACCGGGACAGGGGAGGTGGGCAGTATTTT.

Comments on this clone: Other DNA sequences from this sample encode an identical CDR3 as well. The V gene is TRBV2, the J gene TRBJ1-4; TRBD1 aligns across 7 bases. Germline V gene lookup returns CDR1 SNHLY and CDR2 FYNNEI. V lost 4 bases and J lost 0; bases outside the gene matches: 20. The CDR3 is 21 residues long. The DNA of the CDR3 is TGTGCCAGCAGTGCTTTAATGATAGGACAGGAGACAAGGCCAACTAATGAAAAACTGTTTTTT. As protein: CASSALMIGQETRPTNEKLFF.

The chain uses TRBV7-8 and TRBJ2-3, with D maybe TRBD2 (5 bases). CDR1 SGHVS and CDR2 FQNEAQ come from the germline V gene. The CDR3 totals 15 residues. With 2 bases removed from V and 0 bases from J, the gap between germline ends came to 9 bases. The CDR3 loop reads CASSLRLPSTDTQYF. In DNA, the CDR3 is TGTGCCAGCAGCTTACGACTACCCAGCACAGATACGCAGTATTTT. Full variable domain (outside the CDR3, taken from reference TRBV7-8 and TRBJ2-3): GAGVSQSPRYKVAKRGQDVALRCDPISGHVSLFWYQQALGQGPEFLTYFQNEAQLDKSGLPSDRFFAERPEGSVSTLKIQRTQQEDSAVYLCASSLRLPSTDTQYFGPGTRLTVL.

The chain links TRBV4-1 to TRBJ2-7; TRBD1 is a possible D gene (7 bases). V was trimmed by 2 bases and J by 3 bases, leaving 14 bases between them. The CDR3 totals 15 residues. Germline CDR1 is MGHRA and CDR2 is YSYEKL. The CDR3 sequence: CASSQHRQGGYEQYF. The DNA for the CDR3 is TGCGCCAGCAGCCAACATCGACAGGGAGGCTACGAGCAGTACTTC.

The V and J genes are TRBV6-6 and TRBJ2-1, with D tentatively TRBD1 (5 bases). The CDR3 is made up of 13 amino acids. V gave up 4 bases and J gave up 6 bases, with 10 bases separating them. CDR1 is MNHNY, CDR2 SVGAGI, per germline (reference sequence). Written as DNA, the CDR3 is TGTGCCAGCAGTTTAGACAGCGTCAATGAGCAGTTCTTC. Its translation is CASSLDSVNEQFF.

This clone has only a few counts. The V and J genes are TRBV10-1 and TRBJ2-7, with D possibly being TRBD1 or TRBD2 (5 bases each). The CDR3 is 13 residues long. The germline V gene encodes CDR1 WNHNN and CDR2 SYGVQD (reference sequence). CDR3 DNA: TGCGCAGCACGGGGCGGAGAGGCCTACGAGCAGTACTTC. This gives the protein CAARGGEAYEQYF.

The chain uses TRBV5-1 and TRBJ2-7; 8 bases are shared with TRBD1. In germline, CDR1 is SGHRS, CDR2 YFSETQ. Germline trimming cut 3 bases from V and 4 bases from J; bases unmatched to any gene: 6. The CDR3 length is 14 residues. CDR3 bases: TGCGCCAGCAGCTCCGGGACAGGTGGATACGAGCAGTACTTC. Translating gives CASSSGTGGYEQYF.

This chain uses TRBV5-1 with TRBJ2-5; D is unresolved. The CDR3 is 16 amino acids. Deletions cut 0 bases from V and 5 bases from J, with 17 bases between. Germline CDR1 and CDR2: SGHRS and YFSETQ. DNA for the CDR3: TGCGCCAGCAGCTTGGTTCTGGGGAAGTCGCAGGAGACCCAGTACTTC. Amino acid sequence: CASSLVLGKSQETQYF.

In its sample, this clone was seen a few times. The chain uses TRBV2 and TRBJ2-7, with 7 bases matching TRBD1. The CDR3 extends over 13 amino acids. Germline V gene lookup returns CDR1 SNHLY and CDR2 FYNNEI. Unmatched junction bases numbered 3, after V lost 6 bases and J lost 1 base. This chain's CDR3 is CASRETGSYEQYF. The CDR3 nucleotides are TGTGCCAGCAGAGAGACAGGGTCCTACGAGCAGTACTTC.

CDR3 sequence (DNA): TGCAGCGCCCGGGCCATGAACACTGAAGCTTTCTTT. Amino acid sequence: CSARAMNTEAFF. This rearrangement joins TRBV29-1 to TRBJ1-1; D is unclear. Trimming pared 7 bases from V and 0 bases from J, leaving 9 bases between. From germline, CDR1 is SQVTM and CDR2 ANQGSEA. CDR3 size: 12 residues.

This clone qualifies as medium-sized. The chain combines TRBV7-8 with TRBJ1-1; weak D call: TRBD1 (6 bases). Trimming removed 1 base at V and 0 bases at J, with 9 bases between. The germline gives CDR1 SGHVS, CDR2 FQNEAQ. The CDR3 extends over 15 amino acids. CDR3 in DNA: TGTGCCAGCAGCTTAGAGGGGGTTATGAACACTGAAGCTTTCTTT. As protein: CASSLEGVMNTEAFF.